Presented here are 31 T cell receptor beta chains from one specimen sequenced in a study of cytomegalovirus exposure and HLA in healthy donors. The study ran its PCR with 60 Vbeta and 13 Jbeta primers. The method was immunoSEQ multiplex PCR; TCRdb's version includes in-frame clones alone and lacks a portion of them. The data show over 150,000 clones, roughly 80% seen once. Sequencing input: PBMCs. The receptors shown here come from a woman between 18 and 29 years old in good health and CMV-seronegative.

This clone was observed a single time. CDR3 nucleotides: TGTGCCAGTAGTAAAACTTCTAGCGGGGCCGGAGAGACGCAGTATTTT. The encoded protein is CASSKTSSGAGETQYF. V and J are TRBV19 and TRBJ2-3; 9 bases match TRBD2. Germline V gives CDR1 LNHDA, CDR2 SQIVND (reference sequence). Unmatched junction bases numbered 14, after V lost 4 bases and J lost 9 bases. The CDR3 loop spans 16 amino acids.

This chain connects TRBV28 to TRBJ1-1; D remains ambiguous. The CDR3 covers 13 residues. Germline CDR1 MDHEN, CDR2 SYDVKM. Trimming cost V 5 bases and J 1 base, with 8 bases left between them. The DNA for the CDR3 is TGTGCCAGCAGTCCACCCGGGAACACTGAAGCTTTCTTT. Protein: CASSPPGNTEAFF. Combining the CDR3 with reference TRBV28 and TRBJ1-1 gives the whole variable domain DVKVTQSSRYLVKRTGEKVFLECVQDMDHENMFWYRQDPGLGLRLIYFSYDVKMKEKGDIPEGYSVSREKKERFSLILESASTNQTSMYLCASSPPGNTEAFFGQGTRLTVV.

This clone has a single count. The V call is TRBV2, the J call TRBJ1-2; the D is unclear. V was shortened by 5 bases and J by 6 bases, with 10 bases between the two germline ends. The CDR3 sequence is 12 residues long. The germline gives CDR1 SNHLY, CDR2 FYNNEI. CDR3 region: CASSLDSNGYTF. In DNA form, the CDR3 reads TGTGCCAGCAGTCTAGACTCAAATGGCTACACCTTC.

The V and J genes are TRBV7-3 and TRBJ2-5; possibly TRBD1 for D (6 bases). The V and J ends lost 5 bases and 5 bases respectively, with 18 bases between them. The CDR3 sequence is 15 residues long. Germline V gives CDR1 SGHTA, CDR2 FQGTGA. CDR3 DNA sequence: TGTGCCAGCAGCCCCTGGGCAGGGGATGCGGAGACCCAGTACTTC. Translation gives CASSPWAGDAETQYF.

In DNA form, the CDR3 reads TGTGCCAGCAGCCAGCCCCCGGGACAGAGGATTGTGGAGACCCAGTACTTC. Translating gives CASSQPPGQRIVETQYF. V gene TRBV4-2 combines with J gene TRBJ2-5; TRBD1 agrees at 7 bases. V lost 3 bases and J lost 5; bases outside the gene matches: 15. This CDR3 has 17 amino acids. Germline V gene data show CDR1 as LGHNA and CDR2 as YNFKEQ.

This clone was recorded only once. CDR3 amino acids: CASSWSGGATDTQYF. The CDR3, as DNA: TGTGCCAGCAGCTGGAGCGGGGGGGCAACAGATACGCAGTATTTT. The V call is TRBV7-3, the J call TRBJ2-3; 10 bases agree with TRBD2. Germline-derived CDR1 and CDR2 are SGHTA and FQGTGA. V gave up 4 bases and J gave up 3 bases; unmatched junction bases: 4. The CDR3 runs 15 residues.

CDR3 loop: CASSLTGDYGYTF. The CDR3 bases are TGTGCCAGCAGTTTAACTGGAGACTATGGCTACACCTTC. The V call is TRBV27, the J call TRBJ1-2; D unresolved. CDR1 and CDR2 (germline): MNHEY, SMNVEV (reference sequence). This CDR3 is 13 amino acids long. The V gene lost 2 bases and the J gene lost 3 bases, with 7 bases spanning the gap.

The genes are TRBV19 and TRBJ2-7; possible D gene TRBD2, 6 bases. Germline CDR1 is LNHDA and CDR2 is SQIVND (reference sequence). The CDR3 is 14 amino acids. V lost 6 bases and J lost 3, with 15 bases in between. The DNA of the CDR3 is TGTGCCAGTAGCCCGAGGCGGGAAATCTACGAGCAGTACTTC. Amino acids: CASSPRREIYEQYF.

This clone was recorded once. The chain recombines TRBV5-8 with TRBJ2-7, with D possibly TRBD1 on 6 matching bases. The CDR3 consists of 15 residues. Trimming took 1 base from V and 2 from J, leaving 13 bases between them. Looked up from germline, CDR1 is SGHTS and CDR2 is YDEGEE. The CDR3 DNA reads TGTGCCAGCAGCTTGCAAACAGGGTATACCTACGAGCAGTACTTC. It encodes CASSLQTGYTYEQYF.

This rearrangement joins TRBV27 to TRBJ1-1; possibly TRBD1 for D (6 bases). The CDR3 runs to 14 residues. Between the trimmed V and J ends, which lost 5 bases and 4 bases, there was a span of 14 bases. Germline CDR1 reads MNHEY; CDR2 reads SMNVEV (reference sequence). CDR3 amino acids: CASSPTGRATEAFF. In nucleotides, the CDR3 is TGTGCCAGCAGTCCCACAGGGAGAGCCACTGAAGCTTTCTTT.

This clone was picked up a small number of times. V and J are TRBV27 and TRBJ2-5; a weak D match, TRBD2 (6 bases). V was clipped by 3 bases and J by 5 bases, with 13 bases between them. The CDR3 extends over 14 amino acids. The germline V gene has CDR1 MNHEY and CDR2 SMNVEV (reference sequence). The CDR3 sequence: CASSFSRGAETQYF. The DNA of the CDR3 is TGTGCCAGCAGTTTCTCCCGCGGGGCGGAGACCCAGTACTTC.

This clone appeared a single time. The chain uses TRBV9 and TRBJ2-3; 9 bases match TRBD2. In germline, CDR1 is SGDLS, CDR2 YYNGEE. CDR3 length: 17 amino acids. With 0 bases clipped from V and 2 bases from J, the junction kept 7 bases outside the gene matches. The chain's CDR3 is CASSVERRGGYTDTQYF. In DNA form, the CDR3 reads TGTGCCAGCAGCGTAGAACGGCGGGGGGGATACACAGATACGCAGTATTTT.

This sequence joins TRBV9 and TRBJ2-3; D not certain. This CDR3 comprises 12 residues. Trimming removed 4 bases at V and 5 bases at J, with 8 bases between. Germline-derived CDR1 and CDR2 are SGDLS and YYNGEE. CDR3 amino acids: CASSREKDTQYF. Here the CDR3 DNA reads TGTGCCAGCAGCCGCGAGAAAGATACGCAGTATTTT.

The chain employs TRBV6-6 and TRBJ1-5, with D possibly matching TRBD1 (5 bases). Per germline, CDR1 MNHNY and CDR2 SVGAGI (reference sequence). Trimming pared 2 bases from V and 2 bases from J, leaving 13 bases between. This CDR3 has 16 amino acids. The CDR3 DNA follows: TGTGCCAGCAGTTACGCGTGGGCCAGGGGCAATCAGCCCCAGCATTTT. This codes for CASSYAWARGNQPQHF.

This clone was counted a single time. This chain uses TRBV10-3 with TRBJ1-4; perhaps TRBD1 as D (5 bases). Germline loops: CDR1 ENHRY, CDR2 SYGVKD. The CDR3 is 16 residues long. V was cut by 0 bases and J by 0 bases, with 8 bases left in between. CDR3 DNA: TGTGCCATCAGTGAGTCCCAGACAGCAACTAATGAAAAACTGTTTTTT. It codes for CAISESQTATNEKLFF.

This clone was seen more than once but under ten times. This chain joins TRBV23-1 and TRBJ1-5; D gene unclear. TRBV23-1 is given ORF status, its function remaining uncertain. V lost 0 bases to trimming and J lost 0 bases, with 9 bases between them. The CDR3 length is 16 residues. This CDR3 reads CASSQSSGDSNQPQHF. CDR3 DNA sequence: TGCGCCAGCAGTCAATCCTCGGGAGATAGCAATCAGCCCCAGCATTTT.

The V gene is TRBV4-2, the J gene TRBJ2-3; D possibly corresponds to TRBD1 (5 bases). The V end lost 1 base, the J end lost 2 bases, and 7 bases lay between the germline ends. The CDR3 totals 14 residues. Germline V gene sequence: CDR1 LGHNA, CDR2 YNFKEQ. This CDR3 reads CASSQGGPTDTQYF. The CDR3 region has the DNA TGTGCCAGCAGCCAAGGGGGCCCCACAGATACGCAGTATTTT.

CDR3 in DNA: TGTGCCAGCAGCTTGGGACCGGGACAGGCCTATGGCTACACCTTC. Protein sequence: CASSLGPGQAYGYTF. The chain employs TRBV7-2 and TRBJ1-2; 8 nucleotides match TRBD1. Germline CDR1 reads SGHTA; CDR2 reads FQGNSA. V shed 3 bases, J shed 4 bases, and the junction held 7 bases outside the gene matches. This CDR3 contains 15 residues.

V is TRBV25-1 and J is TRBJ1-3, with D perhaps matching TRBD1 (5 bases). The germline V and J ends were trimmed by 5 bases and 0 bases, with 8 bases remaining between them. The CDR3 length is 14 residues. Germline V gives CDR1 MGHDK, CDR2 SYGVNS. CDR3 sequence (DNA): TGTGCCAGCAGTCCAGGGCCCTCTGGAAACACCATATATTTT. The encoded protein is CASSPGPSGNTIYF.

In its sample, this clone was seen a few times. The chain joins TRBV14 to TRBJ1-5, with 7 positions matching TRBD1. The length of the CDR3 is 13 residues. Germline loops: CDR1 SGHDN, CDR2 FVKESK. Trimming at V came to 4 bases and at J to 4 bases, leaving 1 base not matched to a gene. CDR3 region: CASSRDSNQPQHF. The CDR3 DNA reads TGTGCCAGCAGCCGGGACAGTAATCAGCCCCAGCATTTT.

This clone was detected only a few times. The J gene is TRBJ2-7, the V gene TRBV5-1; D perhaps matches TRBD2 (5 bases). Trimming shortened V by 2 bases and J by 3 bases, and 12 bases separated the two germline ends. The CDR3 covers 14 residues. Germline CDR1 reads SGHRS; CDR2 reads YFSETQ. DNA of the CDR3: TGCGCCAGCAGCTTACGAGAGGGATTCTACGAGCAGTACTTC. It translates to CASSLREGFYEQYF.

J is TRBJ2-3 and V is TRBV7-3; 9 bases align to TRBD1. Trimming removed 1 base from V and 4 bases from J; junction bases left unmatched: 6. The germline gives CDR1 SGHTA, CDR2 FQGTGA. The CDR3 has 16 amino acids. CDR3 coding DNA: TGTGCCAGCAGCTTAAGTCAGGGACAGGGTTCAGATACGCAGTATTTT. Protein product: CASSLSQGQGSDTQYF. The full variable domain, completed using reference TRBV7-3 and TRBJ2-3, is GAGVSQTPSNKVTEKGKYVELRCDPISGHTALYWYRQSLGQGPEFLIYFQGTGAADDSGLPNDRFFAVRPEGSVSTLKIQRTERGDSAVYLCASSLSQGQGSDTQYFGPGTRLTVL.

This clone appeared once. J is TRBJ2-3 and V is TRBV5-1; D call uncertain. The CDR3 totals 14 residues. Germline lookup yields CDR1 SGHRS and CDR2 YFSETQ. The V and J ends lost 7 bases and 4 bases respectively, with 16 bases between them. CDR3 nucleotides: TGCGCCAGCGCCGCGAGGAGTCGCGCAGATACGCAGTATTTT. Protein sequence: CASAARSRADTQYF.

The sample holds a few counts of this clone. This chain connects TRBV6-5 to TRBJ1-4; TRBD1 might be the D (6 bases). The CDR3 extends over 14 amino acids. V dropped 5 bases and J dropped 7 bases, with 14 bases sitting between them. In germline, CDR1 is MNHEY, CDR2 SVGAGI. The CDR3 spells CASSPRQAVEKLFF. Written as DNA, the CDR3 is TGTGCCAGCAGTCCCCGACAGGCGGTTGAAAAACTGTTTTTT.

The chain combines TRBV5-1 with TRBJ2-5, with TRBD1 matching over 11 bases. The J call may not be correct, given that the DNA end is closer to TRBJ2-7. This CDR3 has 18 residues. The germline V gene has CDR1 SGHRS and CDR2 YFSETQ. DNA for the CDR3: TGCGCCAGCAGCTTGGGCTTTCGTGGGACAGGGGGCTCCTACGAGCAGTACTTC. Its protein product is CASSLGFRGTGGSYEQYF.

V usage is TRBV9 and J usage is TRBJ2-7; 10 nucleotides line up with TRBD1. The CDR3 is 15 residues long. Germline CDR1 and CDR2: SGDLS and YYNGEE. The trim removed 3 bases at V and 5 bases at J, leaving 8 bases unmatched. DNA for the CDR3: TGTGCCAGCAGCGAGACCGGGACAGGGGTCCACGAGCAGTACTTC. Translating it yields CASSETGTGVHEQYF.

The J gene is TRBJ2-5, the V gene TRBV2; 14 bases map to TRBD2. The length of the CDR3 is 16 residues. V dropped 4 bases and J dropped 5; count of bases not matched to a gene: 6. Germline values: CDR1 SNHLY, CDR2 FYNNEI. Here the CDR3 reads CASSGGLAGAGETQYF. The CDR3 nucleotides read TGTGCCAGCAGTGGGGGACTAGCGGGGGCGGGGGAGACCCAGTACTTC.

The chain links TRBV27 to TRBJ2-7, with D possibly matching TRBD2 (6 bases). Looked up from germline, CDR1 is MNHEY and CDR2 is SMNVEV (reference sequence). The V and J ends lost 2 bases and 4 bases respectively, with 18 bases between them. The CDR3 extends over 16 amino acids. The CDR3 here is CASSLGTGDGIYEQYF. Here the CDR3 DNA reads TGTGCCAGCAGTTTAGGGACTGGCGATGGTATTTACGAGCAGTACTTC.

Here the CDR3 reads CASSIDRAGTNQPQHF. The CDR3 DNA reads as TGTGCCAGTAGTATAGATCGGGCGGGAACTAATCAGCCCCAGCATTTT. This chain connects TRBV19 to TRBJ1-5, with D uncertain. CDR1 is LNHDA, CDR2 SQIVND, per germline (reference sequence). V was cut by 0 bases and J by 4 bases, with 13 bases left in between. This CDR3 spans 16 amino acids.

The rearrangement links TRBV19 to TRBJ2-1, with 8 bases identical to TRBD1. The CDR3 has 16 residues. The V segment lost 5 bases and the J segment 2 bases; nucleotides outside the gene matches: 8. The germline CDR1 and CDR2 sequences are LNHDA and SQIVND (reference sequence). As DNA, the CDR3 is TGTGCCAGTAGTCCCTGGACAGGGTCCACCTACAATGAGCAGTTCTTC. This codes for CASSPWTGSTYNEQFF. Together with reference TRBV19 and TRBJ2-1, the CDR3 gives the full variable domain: DGGITQSPKYLFRKEGQNVTLSCEQNLNHDAMYWYRQDPGQGLRLIYYSQIVNDFQKGDIAEGYSVSREKKESFPLTVTSAQKNPTAFYLCASSPWTGSTYNEQFFGPGTRLTVL.

The rearrangement links TRBV25-1 to TRBJ1-3; a weak D match, TRBD1 (6 bases). V shed 1 base and J shed 4 bases, with 14 bases lying between them. CDR1 and CDR2 (germline): MGHDK, SYGVNS. The CDR3 consists of 16 residues. The CDR3 loop reads CASSELSGGVGNTIYF. The CDR3 DNA reads TGTGCCAGCAGTGAATTGAGCGGGGGCGTCGGAAACACCATATATTTT.